This T cell receptor beta chain was captured by sequencing in a study of neurological immune-mediated disorders. Input was 800,000 to 1,000,000 sorted T cells, either CD4+ or CD8+. Notes on the study in general: Expanded clones shared no CDR3 amino acid sequences across subjects, suggesting private repertoires in all groups. According to phylogenetic grouping, one related-CDR3 cluster, a possible signature, contained the repertoires of 18 of 34 multiple sclerosis patients.

This CDR3 comprises 13 residues. V lost 7 bases and J lost 5, with 15 bases in between. Germline CDR1 reads DFQATT; CDR2 reads SNEGSKA (reference sequence). In this sample, this clonotype turned up many times. Antigen specificity is unknown. 5'RACE generated cDNA with 10-nucleotide random UMIs. TCRdb independently ran MiXCR on the 5' RACE reads; one entry per CDR3 protein. In the table there are 40,000 to 55,000 distinct CDR3 sequences, approximately 5.8% of which are singletons. The sequence was collected from a woman aged 18-29 years with multiple sclerosis. Sequencing used CD4+ T cells from blood. The chain uses TRBV20-1 and TRBJ1-5; weak D call: TRBD1 (5 bases). The CDR3 here is CSVGTLGDQPQHF. The CDR3 bases are TGCAGTGTTGGGACCTTGGGCGATCAGCCCCAGCATTTT.